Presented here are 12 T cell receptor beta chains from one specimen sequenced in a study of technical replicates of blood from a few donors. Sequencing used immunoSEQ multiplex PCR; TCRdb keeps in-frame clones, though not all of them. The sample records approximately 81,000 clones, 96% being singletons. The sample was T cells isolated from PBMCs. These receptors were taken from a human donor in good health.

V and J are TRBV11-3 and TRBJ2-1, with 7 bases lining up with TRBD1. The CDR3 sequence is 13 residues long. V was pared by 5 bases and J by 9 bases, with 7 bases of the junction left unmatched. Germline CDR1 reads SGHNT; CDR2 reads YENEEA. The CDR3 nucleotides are TGTGCCAGCAGCCCGACAGGGTTTAGTGAGCAGTTCTTC. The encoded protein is CASSPTGFSEQFF.

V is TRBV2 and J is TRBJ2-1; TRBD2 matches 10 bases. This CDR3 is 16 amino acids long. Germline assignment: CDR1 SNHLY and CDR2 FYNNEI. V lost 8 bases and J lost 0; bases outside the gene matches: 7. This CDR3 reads CASSNLAGGSYNEQFF. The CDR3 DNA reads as TGTGCCAGCTCAAACTTAGCGGGAGGCTCCTACAATGAGCAGTTCTTC.

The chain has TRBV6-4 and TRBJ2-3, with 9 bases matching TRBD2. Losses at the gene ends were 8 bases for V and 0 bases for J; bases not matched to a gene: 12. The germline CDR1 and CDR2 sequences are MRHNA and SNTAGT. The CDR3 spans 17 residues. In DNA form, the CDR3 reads TGTGCCAGCTGGGATAGCGGGAGTATGACTAGCACAGATACGCAGTATTTT. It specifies CASWDSGSMTSTDTQYF.

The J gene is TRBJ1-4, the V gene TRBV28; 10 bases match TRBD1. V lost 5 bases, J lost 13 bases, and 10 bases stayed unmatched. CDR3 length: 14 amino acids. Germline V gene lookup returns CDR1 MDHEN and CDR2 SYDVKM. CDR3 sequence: CASSPQTGGRVLFF. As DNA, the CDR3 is TGTGCCAGCAGTCCGCAGACAGGGGGCCGGGTACTGTTTTTT.

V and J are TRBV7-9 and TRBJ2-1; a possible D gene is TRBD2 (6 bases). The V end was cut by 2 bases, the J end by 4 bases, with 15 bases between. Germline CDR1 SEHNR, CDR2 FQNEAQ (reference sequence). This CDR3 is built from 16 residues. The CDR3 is CASSLIGGSEYNEQFF. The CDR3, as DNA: TGTGCCAGCAGCTTAATAGGAGGGAGTGAATACAATGAGCAGTTCTTC.

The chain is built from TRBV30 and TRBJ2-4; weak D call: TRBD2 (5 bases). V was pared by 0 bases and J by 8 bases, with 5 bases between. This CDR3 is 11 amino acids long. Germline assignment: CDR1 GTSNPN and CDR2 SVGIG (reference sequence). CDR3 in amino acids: CAWSVRDIQYF. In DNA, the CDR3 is TGTGCCTGGAGTGTGAGGGACATTCAGTACTTC.

The CDR3 spells CASSLSIEGNTEAFF. CDR3 DNA: TGTGCCAGCAGTTTGTCTATCGAGGGGAACACTGAAGCTTTCTTT. V and J are TRBV27 and TRBJ1-1; no clear D. The V gene's germline CDR1 is MNHEY and CDR2 SMNVEV (reference sequence). The CDR3 has 15 residues. The germline V and J ends were trimmed by 3 bases and 1 base, with 12 bases remaining between them.

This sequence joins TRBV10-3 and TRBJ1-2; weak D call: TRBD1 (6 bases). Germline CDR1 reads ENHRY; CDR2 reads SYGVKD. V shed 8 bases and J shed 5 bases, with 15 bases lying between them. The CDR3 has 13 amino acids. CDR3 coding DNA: TGTGCCATCGGTCCAGCAGGGGCTTATGGCTACACCTTC. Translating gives CAIGPAGAYGYTF.

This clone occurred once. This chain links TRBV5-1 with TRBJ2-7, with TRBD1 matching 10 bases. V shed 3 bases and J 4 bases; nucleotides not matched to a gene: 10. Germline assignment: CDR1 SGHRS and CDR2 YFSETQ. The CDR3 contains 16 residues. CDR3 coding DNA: TGCGCCAGCAGCTCATTTACTCCGGGACAGGGGTACGAGCAGTACTTC. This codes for CASSSFTPGQGYEQYF.

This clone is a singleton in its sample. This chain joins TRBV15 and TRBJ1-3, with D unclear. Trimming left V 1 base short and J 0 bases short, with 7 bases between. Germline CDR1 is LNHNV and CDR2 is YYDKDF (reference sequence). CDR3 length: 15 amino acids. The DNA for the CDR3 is TGTGCCACCAGCAGAGGCCACAACTCTGGAAACACCATATATTTT. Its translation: CATSRGHNSGNTIYF.

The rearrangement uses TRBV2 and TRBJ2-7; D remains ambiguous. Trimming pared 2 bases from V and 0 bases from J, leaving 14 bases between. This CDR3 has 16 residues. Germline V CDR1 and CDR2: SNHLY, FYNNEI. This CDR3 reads CASSEFLQLSSYEQYF. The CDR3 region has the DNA TGTGCCAGCAGTGAATTTCTACAGCTCAGCTCCTACGAGCAGTACTTC.

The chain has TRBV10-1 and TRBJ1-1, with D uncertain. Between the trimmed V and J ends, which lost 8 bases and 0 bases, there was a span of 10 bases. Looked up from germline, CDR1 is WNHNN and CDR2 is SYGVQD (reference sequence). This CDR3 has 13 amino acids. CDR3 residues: CASQTEVNTEAFF. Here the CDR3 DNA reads TGCGCCAGCCAAACGGAGGTGAACACTGAAGCTTTCTTT.